The 28 T cell receptor beta chains below all came from one sample that was sequenced in a study of early T cells in non-severe SARS-CoV-2 infection. TCRdb passed the 5' RACE reads through MiXCR, listing each CDR3 protein once. The top ten clones hold approximately 2.6% of a sample with 70,000 to 95,000 distinct CDR3 sequences, roughly a sixth of them seen once. Sequencing was performed on whole blood. These receptors were taken from an adult who was a healthcare worker with PCR-confirmed SARS-CoV-2 infection or an uninfected control (not recorded which).

In this sample, this clonotype turned up a few times. The gene calls are TRBV3-2 and TRBJ1-1. TRBV3-2 is described as a pseudogene. The CDR3 contains 19 residues. CDR3 sequence (DNA): TGTGCCAGCAGCCAAAGGGTGTGGGCCCTACTCCACATGAACACTGAAGCTTTCTTT. Translation gives CASSQRVWALLHMNTEAFF.

This clonotype was detected only a few times. The rearrangement joins TRBV5-1 to TRBJ2-3; TRBD1 might be the D (5 bases). The V end lost 4 bases, the J end lost 3 bases, and 21 bases lay between the germline ends. CDR1 is SGHRS, CDR2 YFSETQ, per germline. The CDR3 covers 17 residues. The DNA of the CDR3 is TGCGCCAGCAGCCCCATTCCTGGACAAGGTTTTACAGATACGCAGTATTTT. Its translation: CASSPIPGQGFTDTQYF.

V and J are TRBV3-1 and TRBJ1-6; possible D gene TRBD1, 6 bases. This CDR3 has 17 amino acids. The V and J ends lost 4 bases and 7 bases respectively, with 20 bases between them. Germline V CDR1 and CDR2: LGHDT, YNNKEL (reference sequence). The DNA for the CDR3 is TGTGCCAGCAGCCCAGGGGCGACAGGAAGAAGAAATTCACCCCTCCACTTT. This translates into CASSPGATGRRNSPLHF.

This clonotype appeared a few times. The V and J genes are TRBV28 and TRBJ1-5, with D unresolved. V was pared by 4 bases and J by 4 bases, with 20 bases between. The CDR3 spans 17 residues. The germline V gene encodes CDR1 MDHEN and CDR2 SYDVKM. CDR3 sequence: CASSSMWGGQENQPQHF. For the CDR3, the DNA is TGTGCCAGCAGTTCGATGTGGGGAGGCCAAGAAAATCAGCCCCAGCATTTT.

This clonotype was picked up a small number of times. The genes are TRBV9 and TRBJ2-1; tentatively, D is TRBD1 (7 bases). The V gene lost 3 bases and the J gene lost 8 bases, with 21 bases spanning the gap. Germline V CDR1 and CDR2: SGDLS, YYNGEE. This CDR3 is 16 amino acids long. The CDR3 sequence: CASSGTDREAEHEQFF. CDR3 coding DNA: TGTGCCAGCAGCGGGACCGACAGGGAGGCAGAACATGAGCAGTTCTTC.

A word on this clonotype: One end of the junction varies from germline; a read error may be responsible. V usage is TRBV5-6 and J usage is TRBJ2-2, with D perhaps TRBD1 or TRBD2 (5 bases each). The CDR3 contains 16 residues. CDR1 is SGHDT, CDR2 YYEEEE, per germline. CDR3 residues: CASSWTETAKTGELFF. The CDR3 DNA reads TGTGCCAGCAGCTGGACTGAGACAGCGAAGACCGGGGAGCTGTTTTTT.

Many counts were recorded for this clonotype. The rearrangement uses TRBV18 and TRBJ1-2, with D perhaps TRBD1 (5 bases). Germline assignment: CDR1 KGHSH and CDR2 LQKENI. CDR3 size: 14 residues. The V gene lost 3 bases and the J gene lost 6 bases, with 14 bases spanning the gap. CDR3 region: CASSPVPGTDGYTF. Here the CDR3 DNA reads TGTGCCAGCTCACCCGTACCAGGGACGGATGGCTACACCTTC.

The rearrangement joins TRBV18 to TRBJ1-5; D call uncertain. Trimming cost V 6 bases and J 6 bases, with 15 bases left between them. Germline values: CDR1 KGHSH, CDR2 LQKENI. This CDR3 has 14 amino acids. The CDR3 spells CASSTDAGGQPQHF. DNA for the CDR3: TGTGCCAGCTCGACGGACGCTGGCGGTCAGCCCCAGCATTTT.

This clonotype was observed a few times. This chain uses TRBV25-1 with TRBJ1-2, with D maybe TRBD1 (5 bases). The CDR3 loop spans 13 amino acids. V was clipped by 6 bases and J by 7 bases, with 15 bases between them. Germline CDR1 MGHDK, CDR2 SYGVNS. CDR3 DNA: TGTGCCAGCAGAGCGGGACTGATGGGTGGCTACACCTTC. Protein: CASRAGLMGGYTF.

This clonotype was counted between two and nine times. The chain links TRBV10-3 to TRBJ1-1; maybe TRBD1 (5 bases). The ends were cut back, 6 bases at V and 5 bases at J, with 13 bases in the middle. The CDR3 spans 13 residues. Germline V gene data show CDR1 as ENHRY and CDR2 as SYGVKD. Written as DNA, the CDR3 is TGTGCCATCAGCCCGGGGGGAGAGACTGAAGCTTTCTTT. It specifies CAISPGGETEAFF.

This clonotype was observed a few times. The rearrangement joins TRBV5-4 to TRBJ2-1; maybe TRBD2 (5 bases). V gave up 4 bases and J gave up 3 bases, with 11 bases separating them. Germline V lookup: CDR1 SGHNT, CDR2 YYREEE (reference sequence). This CDR3 is built from 14 residues. The CDR3 sequence: CASSPLGSYNEQFF. CDR3 nucleotide sequence: TGTGCCAGCAGCCCCCTGGGGAGCTACAATGAGCAGTTCTTC.

There are a few counts of this clonotype. The V and J genes are TRBV5-4 and TRBJ2-3; D is possibly TRBD1 (5 bases). Germline CDR1 SGHNT, CDR2 YYREEE (reference sequence). Trimming removed 7 bases from V and 2 bases from J, with 17 bases in between. This CDR3 comprises 15 residues. This CDR3 is CASSRADRNTDTQYF. In DNA, the CDR3 is TGTGCCAGCTCCAGGGCCGACAGAAACACAGATACGCAGTATTTT.

The sample holds many counts of this clonotype. The V call is TRBV9, the J call TRBJ1-3; possible D gene TRBD1, 6 bases. This CDR3 has 17 residues. Germline V gene sequence: CDR1 SGDLS, CDR2 YYNGEE. Trimming took 4 bases from V and 0 from J, leaving 17 bases between them. CDR3 nucleotide sequence: TGTGCCAGCAGCTCAGAGGGGGGCGCCAACTCTGGAAACACCATATATTTT. It is translated as CASSSEGGANSGNTIYF.

The chain links TRBV6-5 to TRBJ2-3, with 9 bases that match TRBD2. The CDR3 covers 17 residues. Germline values: CDR1 MNHEY, CDR2 SVGAGI. The V segment lost 5 bases and the J segment 2 bases; nucleotides outside the gene matches: 11. The CDR3 DNA sequence: TGTGCCAGCAGTCGCATGTTGCGGGGGGGCCCCACAGATACGCAGTATTTT. The encoded protein is CASSRMLRGGPTDTQYF.

This clonotype appeared once. The chain joins TRBV3-1 to TRBJ2-1, with D unclear. The V gene's germline CDR1 is LGHDT and CDR2 YNNKEL (reference sequence). The length of the CDR3 is 15 residues. Trimming took 4 bases from V and 0 from J, leaving 10 bases between them. The CDR3 DNA follows: TGTGCCAGCAGCCCCTTGGGCCACTCCTACAATGAGCAGTTCTTC. The encoded protein is CASSPLGHSYNEQFF.

The sample holds a few counts of this clonotype. The CDR3 sequence is CASSFRTPEGEQYF. The DNA of the CDR3 is TGTGCCAGCAGCTTCAGGACGCCCGAGGGCGAGCAGTACTTC. This sequence joins TRBV11-2 and TRBJ2-7; weak D call: TRBD2 (5 bases). Trimming stripped 3 bases from V and 6 bases from J, with 15 bases between. The CDR3 is made up of 14 amino acids. CDR1 is SGHAT, CDR2 FQNNGV, per germline.

This clonotype was observed a few times. V usage is TRBV11-2 and J usage is TRBJ2-5, with a tentative D call TRBD2 (5 bases). Germline lookup yields CDR1 SGHAT and CDR2 FQNNGV. The CDR3 spans 17 residues. The V end lost 8 bases, the J end lost 1 base, and 23 bases lay between the germline ends. CDR3 sequence: CASAPLRGIQFQETQYF. CDR3 sequence (DNA): TGTGCCAGCGCACCACTACGGGGTATTCAATTCCAAGAGACCCAGTACTTC.

This clonotype was seen a handful of times. The chain employs TRBV20-1 and TRBJ2-1; D perhaps matches TRBD2 (5 bases). Germline CDR1 reads DFQATT; CDR2 reads SNEGSKA (reference sequence). V gave up 0 bases and J gave up 5 bases, with 32 bases separating them. CDR3 length: 21 amino acids. CDR3 bases: TGCAGTGCTAGAGAACGGGGAAAGTCGATCCTGCCTATACTTGATGACAATGAGCAGTTCTTC. This encodes CSARERGKSILPILDDNEQFF.

This clonotype was observed a handful of times. The rearrangement joins TRBV10-2 to TRBJ1-1, with D perhaps TRBD1 (5 bases). The germline V gene encodes CDR1 WSHSY and CDR2 SAAADI. The germline V and J ends were trimmed by 9 bases and 5 bases, with 16 bases remaining between them. The CDR3 length is 13 residues. In DNA form, the CDR3 reads TGCGCCAGTCAGATTGGGGGTGCTACTGAAGCTTTCTTT. Translating gives CASQIGGATEAFF.

The chain uses TRBV6-1 and TRBJ2-1; 10 bases agree with TRBD2. CDR1 is MNHNS and CDR2 is SASEGT in the germline V gene. V lost 7 bases and J lost 5; bases outside the gene matches: 8. The length of the CDR3 is 15 residues. CDR3 amino acids: CASTESGGVNNEQFF. CDR3 bases: TGTGCCAGCACCGAAAGCGGGGGGGTAAACAATGAGCAGTTCTTC.

CDR3 in DNA: TGTGCCAGCAGCTTACTGACAGGGATGAACACTGAAGCTTTCTTT. This sequence encodes CASSLLTGMNTEAFF. This rearrangement joins TRBV7-8 to TRBJ1-1; 7 bases match TRBD1. Germline V gives CDR1 SGHVS, CDR2 FQNEAQ. The J segment lost 0 bases and the V segment lost 2 bases, leaving 3 bases of the junction unmatched. This CDR3 has 15 amino acids.

V is TRBV5-1 and J is TRBJ2-3; D could derive from TRBD1 or TRBD2 (5 bases each). CDR1 and CDR2 from the germline V gene are SGHRS and YFSETQ. The CDR3 has 16 amino acids. V was shortened by 0 bases and J by 1 base, with 12 bases between the two germline ends. CDR3 DNA sequence: TGCGCCAGCAGCTTGGAAATTGGGGGACGCACAGATACGCAGTATTTT. The encoded protein is CASSLEIGGRTDTQYF.

This clonotype was picked up a small number of times. This sequence joins TRBV5-5 and TRBJ2-5, with D uncertain. The germline V and J ends were trimmed by 1 base and 5 bases, with 3 bases remaining between them. Germline CDR1 reads SGHKS; CDR2 reads YYEKEE (reference sequence). The CDR3 totals 11 residues. The CDR3 coding sequence is TGTGCCAGCAGCTTGAGGGAGACCCAGTACTTC. It encodes CASSLRETQYF.

In its sample, this clonotype was seen a few times. The genes are TRBV6-1 and TRBJ2-6; D remains ambiguous. The CDR3 is made up of 16 amino acids. Germline V CDR1 and CDR2: MNHNS, SASEGT. V was cut by 2 bases and J by 0 bases, with 8 bases left in between. The CDR3 is CASSEMIASGANVLTF. CDR3 DNA sequence: TGTGCCAGCAGTGAAATGATCGCCTCTGGGGCCAACGTCCTGACTTTC.

This clonotype has a handful of counts. The chain links TRBV24-1 to TRBJ2-1, with D perhaps TRBD1 (6 bases). CDR3 length: 15 residues. In germline, CDR1 is KGHDR, CDR2 SFDVKD. The V and J ends lost 6 bases and 0 bases respectively, with 11 bases between them. As DNA, the CDR3 is TGTGCCACCAGTAGAACAGGGCTCTCCTACAATGAGCAGTTCTTC. Translating it yields CATSRTGLSYNEQFF.

In its sample, this clonotype was seen a few times. The rearrangement joins TRBV24-1 to TRBJ2-6; 10 bases are shared with TRBD1. The CDR3 contains 19 residues. From germline, CDR1 is KGHDR and CDR2 SFDVKD. V lost 2 bases, J lost 2 bases, and 8 bases stayed unmatched. CDR3: CATSDSTPGQGTGANVLTF. DNA for the CDR3: TGTGCCACCAGTGATTCAACGCCGGGACAGGGGACTGGGGCCAACGTCCTGACTTTC.

This clonotype was seen repeatedly, ten times or more. The chain joins TRBV18 to TRBJ1-1; tentative D call: TRBD1 (6 bases). The ends were cut back, 4 bases at V and 1 base at J, with 19 bases in the middle. The V gene's germline CDR1 is KGHSH and CDR2 LQKENI. This CDR3 is built from 17 residues. Written as DNA, the CDR3 is TGTGCCAGCTCACTACTGGGATTTGGGACACAGAACACTGAAGCTTTCTTT. It codes for CASSLLGFGTQNTEAFF.

This clonotype turned up a few times. CDR3 in amino acids: CASSLTAGQETQYF. CDR3 nucleotide sequence: TGTGCCAGCAGCTTGACGGCAGGGCAAGAGACCCAGTACTTC. V usage is TRBV5-4 and J usage is TRBJ2-5; possibly TRBD1 for D (5 bases). Germline loops: CDR1 SGHNT, CDR2 YYREEE (reference sequence). CDR3 length: 14 residues. Trimming cost V 1 base and J 2 bases, with 9 bases left between them. The whole variable domain, filled in from reference TRBV5-4 and TRBJ2-5, reads ETGVTQSPTHLIKTRGQQVTLRCSSQSGHNTVSWYQQALGQGPQFIFQYYREEENGRGNFPPRFSGLQFPNYSSELNVNALELDDSALYLCASSLTAGQETQYFGPGTRLLVL.